This T cell receptor beta chain was sequenced for a study of cytomegalovirus exposure and HLA in healthy donors. Looked up from germline, CDR1 is KGHSH and CDR2 is LQKENI. The CDR3 spans 14 residues. The V gene lost 8 bases and the J gene lost 7 bases, with 18 bases spanning the gap. PCR primers comprised 60 Vbeta and 13 Jbeta primers. Repertoires were generated with immunoSEQ multiplex PCR, while TCRdb's copy carries only in-frame clones and drops some. The data hold 150,000 to 200,000 clones, with around 75% observed a single time. This clonotype was sampled from a male donor in good health and CMV-seropositive. The chain recombines TRBV18 with TRBJ1-5, with a possible D match to TRBD1 (5 bases). Material: PBMCs. CDR3 residues: CASNTGGEWQPQHF. As DNA, the CDR3 is TGTGCCAGCAACACAGGAGGGGAATGGCAGCCCCAGCATTTT.